Detailed here is one TCR beta chain. Its specificity is unknown. CDR3 length: 11 residues. Per the germline V gene, CDR1 is SQVTM and CDR2 is ANQGSEA. This specimen comes from a study of shared clonotypes between healthy human individuals. Whole-study results and caveats: Of the naive CD4 clonotypes, about 5.4% were shared across a handful of donors. Despite large depth, rarefaction showed incomplete sorted-subset sequencing. Generation of non-shared clonotypes was less probable than generation of clonotypes shared by all four donors.

Healthy adults negative for HIV, lacking recent acute infections or vaccinations, served as donors. The data were produced by immunoSEQ multiplex PCR, yet TCRdb's version contains in-frame clones alone and is incomplete. The sample carries more than 1 million clones, approximately 80% recorded once. Material for sequencing was memory CD4+ T cells from PBMCs. Subset meaning: CD45RA-negative fraction. V usage is TRBV29-1 and J usage is TRBJ1-2; 9 bases map to TRBD1. The TCR comes from a man between 18 and 29 years old in good health. Some clones in this sample may be carry-over from other donors' samples. The CDR3 region has the DNA TGCGCTTCACAGGGGGCAAGGGGCTACACCTTC. It yields the protein CASQGARGYTF. The full variable domain, its missing parts supplied by reference TRBV29-1 and TRBJ1-2, is SAVISQKPSRDICQRGTSLTIQCQVDSQVTMMFWYRQQPGQSLTLIATANQGSEATYESGFVIDKFPISRPNLTFSTLTVSNMSPEDSSIYLCASQGARGYTFGSGTRLTVV.